This TCR beta chain was sequenced for a study of T cell changes during pregnancy in multiple sclerosis (dated by TCRdb to the late 2010s). Background for the entire study: Changes in the T cell repertoire over the course of pregnancy were examined in this study in women with multiple sclerosis.

Libraries came from the immunoSEQ multiplex PCR assay. TCRdb stores this immuneACCESS table with in-frame sequences only. Part of the clones is absent; in the studies checked, under half of the shortfall reflects unresolved V genes, and no reason is known for the rest. This sample holds just over 90,000 clones; around 92% were observed only once. Approximately 1.7% of the sample goes to the ten largest clones. The CDR3 numbers 18 residues from cysteine through phenylalanine. Of the read, only the CDR3 DNA is kept; its 54 bases are in frame from base 1. V has 5 bases trimmed and J has 0 bases trimmed; junction bases matching no gene number 9. Taken from the germline V gene, the CDR1 and CDR2 loops are SNHLY and FYNNEI. In regard to this clone: This clone's antigen is unknown. The sample holds no much larger clone one base away, and base qualities are not on file.

Sample: peripheral blood, taken after pregnancy. The TCR sequence derives from a female donor in good health, enrolled as a control in a pregnancy study. Here the chain combines TRBV2 and TRBJ1-5, with TRBD1 identical over 11 junction bases. The CDR3 here reads CASSSRTGGDLSNQPQHF. Read as DNA, the sequence is TGTGCCAGCAGTTCCCGGACAGGGGGCGATCTTAGCAATCAGCCCCAGCATTTT.